Listed below are T cell receptor beta chains from one sample, sequenced in a study of vaccination effects on CD4 cells after COVID-19. Sequencing used immunoSEQ multiplex PCR; TCRdb keeps in-frame clones, though not all of them. In the table there are over 50,000 clones, around four fifths of which are singletons. For these receptors, no antigen is known. Sequencing was performed on CD4+ T cells from PBMCs cultured with HCoV-229E spike peptides, taken after COVID-19 vaccination. These receptors were collected from a human donor who received a COVID-19 vaccine. Both conserved end residues are part of each CDR3. D genes are given only for firm matches. Only some rows state a clone size, as once, few, many or a class for expanded clones.

TRBJ2-3	once	15	TRBV7-2	-	CASSALASSTDTQYF	TGTGCCAGCAGCGCACTCGCATCTAGCACAGATACGCAGTATTTT
TRBJ2-6	-	18	TRBV11-2	-	CASSSLVGIPVGANVLTF	TGTGCCAGCAGCTCATTGGTCGGGATCCCAGTTGGGGCCAACGTCCTGACTTTC
TRBJ1-4	-	15	TRBV6-5	TRBD1	CASRDRPSTNEKLFF	TGTGCCAGCCGGGACAGGCCATCAACTAATGAAAAACTGTTTTTT
TRBJ1-2	-	12	TRBV28	-	CASSSSVVGYTF	TGTGCCAGCAGTTCCAGCGTGGTTGGCTACACCTTC
TRBJ2-5	-	15	TRBV6-5	TRBD2	CASTPGRAVRETQYF	TGTGCCAGCACCCCGGGGAGGGCGGTTAGGGAGACCCAGTACTTC
TRBJ2-1	-	13	TRBV28	-	CASSSGWNNEQFF	TGTGCCAGCAGCTCTGGGTGGAACAATGAGCAGTTCTTC
TRBJ2-1	once	14	TRBV4-3	-	CASSQDDRGDEQFF	TGCGCCAGCAGCCAAGATGATAGGGGGGATGAGCAGTTCTTC
TRBJ1-5	-	14	TRBV24-1	-	CATSDSSAYQPQHF	TGTGCCACCAGTGATTCATCGGCCTATCAGCCCCAGCATTTT
TRBJ2-3	few	13	TRBV27	-	CASSFRGRDTQYF	TGTGCCAGCAGTTTCAGGGGTAGAGATACGCAGTATTTT
TRBJ2-3	-	14	TRBV18	-	CASSQGLNTDTQYF	TGTGCCAGCTCGCAAGGGCTAAACACAGATACGCAGTATTTT
TRBJ2-1	-	16	TRBV5-4	TRBD2	CASSGGGAGGLNEQFF	TGTGCCAGCAGCGGGGGTGGTGCGGGGGGCCTCAATGAGCAGTTCTTC
TRBJ2-5	-	16	TRBV9	TRBD1	CASSVAGQGDLETQYF	TGTGCCAGCAGCGTAGCGGGGCAGGGGGACCTGGAGACCCAGTACTTC
TRBJ2-5	-	14	TRBV24-1	TRBD2	CATSDTSGVETQYF	TGTGCCACCAGTGATACTAGCGGGGTAGAGACCCAGTACTTC
TRBJ1-6	-	15	TRBV7-2	TRBD1	CASSVRDSTYSPLHF	TGTGCCAGCAGCGTCCGGGACAGTACTTATTCACCCCTCCACTTT